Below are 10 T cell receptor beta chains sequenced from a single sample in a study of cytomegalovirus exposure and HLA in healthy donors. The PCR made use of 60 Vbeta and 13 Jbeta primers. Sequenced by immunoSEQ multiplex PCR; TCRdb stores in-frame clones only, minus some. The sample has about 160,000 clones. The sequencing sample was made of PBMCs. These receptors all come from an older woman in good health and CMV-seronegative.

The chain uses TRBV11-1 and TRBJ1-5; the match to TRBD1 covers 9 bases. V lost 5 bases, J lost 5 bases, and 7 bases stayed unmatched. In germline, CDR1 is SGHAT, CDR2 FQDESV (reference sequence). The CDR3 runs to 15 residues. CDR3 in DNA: TGTGCCAGCAGCCCAGGGACAGGGTTGGATCAGCCCCAGCATTTT. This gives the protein CASSPGTGLDQPQHF. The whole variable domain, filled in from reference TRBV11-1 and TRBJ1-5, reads EAEVAQSPRYKITEKSQAVAFWCDPISGHATLYWYRQILGQGPELLVQFQDESVVDDSQLPKDRFSAERLKGVDSTLKIQPAELGDSAMYLCASSPGTGLDQPQHFGDGTRLSIL.

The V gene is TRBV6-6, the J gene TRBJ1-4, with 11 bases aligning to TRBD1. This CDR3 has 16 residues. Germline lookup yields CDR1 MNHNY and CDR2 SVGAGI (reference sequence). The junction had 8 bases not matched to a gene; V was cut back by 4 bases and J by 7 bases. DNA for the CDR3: TGTGCCAGCAGTTCTAACGGTGGGACAGGGGGTGAAAAACTGTTTTTT. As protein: CASSSNGGTGGEKLFF.

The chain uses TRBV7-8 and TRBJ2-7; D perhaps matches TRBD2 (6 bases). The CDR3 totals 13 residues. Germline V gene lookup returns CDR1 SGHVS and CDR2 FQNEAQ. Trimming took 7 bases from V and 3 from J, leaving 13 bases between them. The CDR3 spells CASTPSGVYEQYF. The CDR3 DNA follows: TGTGCCAGCACCCCCTCGGGGGTCTACGAGCAGTACTTC.

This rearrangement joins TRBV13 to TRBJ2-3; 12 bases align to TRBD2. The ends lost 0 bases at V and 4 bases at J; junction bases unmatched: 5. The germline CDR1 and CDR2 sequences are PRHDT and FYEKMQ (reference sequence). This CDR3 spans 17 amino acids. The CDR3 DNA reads TGTGCCAGCAGCTTAGGCCTAGCGGGGGGGCCGGCAGATACGCAGTATTTT. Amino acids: CASSLGLAGGPADTQYF.

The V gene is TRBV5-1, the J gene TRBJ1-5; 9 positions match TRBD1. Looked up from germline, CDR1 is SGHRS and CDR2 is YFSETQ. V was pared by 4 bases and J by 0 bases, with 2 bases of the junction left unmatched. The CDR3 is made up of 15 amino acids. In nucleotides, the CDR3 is TGCGCCAGCAGCCGGACAGGGGATAGCAATCAGCCCCAGCATTTT. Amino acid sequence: CASSRTGDSNQPQHF.

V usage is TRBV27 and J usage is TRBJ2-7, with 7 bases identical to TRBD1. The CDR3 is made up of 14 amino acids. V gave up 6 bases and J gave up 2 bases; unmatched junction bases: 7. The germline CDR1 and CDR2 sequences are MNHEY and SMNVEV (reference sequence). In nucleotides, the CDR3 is TGTGCCAGCAGGGCGACAGGGTATGCCTACGAGCAGTACTTC. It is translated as CASRATGYAYEQYF.

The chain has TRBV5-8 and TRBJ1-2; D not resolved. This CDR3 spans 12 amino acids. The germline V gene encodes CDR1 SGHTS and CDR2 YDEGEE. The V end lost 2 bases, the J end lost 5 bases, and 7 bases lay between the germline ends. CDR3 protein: CASSFGKYGYTF. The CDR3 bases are TGTGCCAGCAGCTTCGGGAAATATGGCTACACCTTC.

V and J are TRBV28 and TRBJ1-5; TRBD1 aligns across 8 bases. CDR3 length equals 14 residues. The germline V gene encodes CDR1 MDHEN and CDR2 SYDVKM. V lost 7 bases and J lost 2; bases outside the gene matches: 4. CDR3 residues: CASTLTGGNQPQHF. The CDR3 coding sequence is TGTGCCAGCACCTTGACAGGGGGCAATCAGCCCCAGCATTTT.

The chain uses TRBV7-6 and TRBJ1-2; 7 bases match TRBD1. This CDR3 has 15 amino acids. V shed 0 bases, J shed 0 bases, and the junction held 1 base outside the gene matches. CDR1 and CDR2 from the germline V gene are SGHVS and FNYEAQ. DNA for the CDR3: TGTGCCAGCAGCTTAGCGCAGGGGGCTAACTATGGCTACACCTTC. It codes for CASSLAQGANYGYTF.

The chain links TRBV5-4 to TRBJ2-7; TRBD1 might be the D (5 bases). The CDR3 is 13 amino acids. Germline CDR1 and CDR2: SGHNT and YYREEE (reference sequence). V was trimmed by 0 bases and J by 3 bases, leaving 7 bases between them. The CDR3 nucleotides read TGTGCCAGCAGCTTGGGACAGATCTACGAGCAGTACTTC. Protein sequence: CASSLGQIYEQYF.